The rows below give T cell receptor beta chains drawn from one sample of a study of blood T cells in healthy people across ages. In TCRdb, the 5' RACE reads were re-called with MiXCR into one record per CDR3 protein. Here the sample spans about 780,000 distinct CDR3 sequences, less than 60% being singletons. Sequencing was performed on blood. The receptors here all came from a man older than 75 in good health. The conserved cysteine and the conserved F or W are not part of the CDR3 here. The D gene is left open where the match is weak.

length | D | V | CDR3
15 | - | TRBV4-2 | ASSQVYGGGQYNEQF
13 | - | TRBV15 | ATSREGLLNYGYT
10 | - | TRBV14 | ASSQVAGEAF
14 | TRBD1 | TRBV24-1 | ATSDSRTQGGAEAF
13 | - | TRBV18 | ASSPPSTTVREQF
12 | TRBD1 | TRBV7-2 | ASSTRQGGYEQY
14 | - | TRBV7-6 | ASSFDDDSSYNEQF
16 | TRBD1 | TRBV9 | ASSVDDRALNFGKTQY
12 | - | TRBV20-1 | SARASAGQPGGT
11 | - | TRBV4-2 | ASRLSLRDTQY
13 | - | TRBV7-2 | ASSRQLRGQETQY
13 | - | TRBV4-1 | ASSHPGLGQETQY
13 | - | TRBV25-1 | ASSESRGGTDTQY
13 | TRBD2 | TRBV7-2 | ASSFLAANTGELF
15 | - | TRBV5-4 | ASSPNLLGGPGDTQY
11 | - | TRBV7-2 | ASTNYGLDTQY
12 | TRBD2 | TRBV20-1 | SARDGASGSLPY
15 | TRBD1 | TRBV9 | ASSVLKTGMGTGELF
11 | TRBD1 | TRBV29-1 | SVRTGGYNEQF
13 | TRBD1 | TRBV6-1 | ASEEIWDRSNEQF
14 | TRBD2 | TRBV5-1 | ASSSKTSGRVSEQF
13 | TRBD2 | TRBV20-1 | SARDLAARSYEQY
15 | - | TRBV7-9 | ASSSERAGASYNEQF
12 | - | TRBV7-2 | ASSFHRLSYEQY
12 | - | TRBV5-1 | ASSSRTEGSEQY
11 | - | TRBV28 | ASSLGLLGEQY
15 | TRBD2 | TRBV7-2 | ASSPEGLAGGSDTQY
14 | TRBD2 | TRBV5-1 | ASSLVPSGDTDTQY
13 | - | TRBV29-1 | SAAPRGGDRTEAF
14 | TRBD2 | TRBV10-3 | AISDSRLAGANEQY
12 | - | TRBV2 | ASSPSASTDTQY
10 | - | TRBV5-1 | ASRGEGHEQY
15 | TRBD1 | TRBV29-1 | SVDGFGTGRVGTEAF
13 | TRBD2 | TRBV6-5 | ASSSGLGLSYEQY
12 | - | TRBV2 | ASSQLSSTDTQY